Below are 9 T cell receptor beta chains sequenced from a single sample in a study of T cell changes during pregnancy in multiple sclerosis. Only in-frame clones appear in the TCRdb table, and some are missing; sequencing was by immunoSEQ multiplex PCR. The sample lists approximately 92,000 clones, about 92% occurring once. Sequenced material: peripheral blood, taken in the first trimester of pregnancy. Every receptor here comes from a female donor with multiple sclerosis, enrolled in a pregnancy study.

The V call is TRBV2, the J call TRBJ1-5, with 7 bases identical to TRBD1. Germline values: CDR1 SNHLY, CDR2 FYNNEI. V lost 7 bases and J lost 0; bases outside the gene matches: 6. The CDR3 is 15 residues long. In DNA form, the CDR3 reads TGTGCCAGCAAAGCCGGGACAGTTAGCAATCAGCCCCAGCATTTT. It codes for CASKAGTVSNQPQHF. Based on the CDR3 plus reference TRBV2 and TRBJ1-5, the full variable domain is EPEVTQTPSHQVTQMGQEVILRCVPISNHLYFYWYRQILGQKVEFLVSFYNNEISEKSEIFDDQFSVERPDGSNFTLKIRSTKLEDSAMYFCASKAGTVSNQPQHFGDGTRLSIL.

The DNA of the CDR3 is TGTGCCAGCAGCGTAGATCGACTAGCGGGAGACACCGGGGAGCTGTTTTTT. It translates to CASSVDRLAGDTGELFF. The rearrangement links TRBV9 to TRBJ2-2; 12 bases agree with TRBD2. V shed 0 bases, J shed 3 bases, and the junction held 3 bases outside the gene matches. CDR3 length: 17 residues. CDR1 is SGDLS, CDR2 YYNGEE, per germline.

V is TRBV19 and J is TRBJ1-2; TRBD1 aligns across 7 bases. Trimming cost V 7 bases and J 8 bases; bases outside gene matches: 10. The V gene's germline CDR1 is LNHDA and CDR2 SQIVND (reference sequence). This CDR3 is 13 amino acids long. This chain's CDR3 is CASNPDRDGGYTF. The CDR3 nucleotides are TGTGCCAGTAACCCCGACAGGGACGGGGGCTACACCTTC.

This chain uses TRBV28 with TRBJ2-1; 10 bases are shared with TRBD2. V was pared by 7 bases and J by 4 bases, with 4 bases of the junction left unmatched. Germline V gene sequence: CDR1 MDHEN, CDR2 SYDVKM. This CDR3 contains 14 residues. This CDR3 is CASTVAGGYNEQFF. For the CDR3, the DNA is TGTGCCAGCACCGTAGCGGGAGGTTACAATGAGCAGTTCTTC.

The chain joins TRBV28 to TRBJ2-1, with TRBD2 identical over 7 bases. The length of the CDR3 is 18 residues. The junction had 14 bases not matched to a gene; V was cut back by 3 bases and J by 3 bases. Germline-derived CDR1 and CDR2 are MDHEN and SYDVKM. The CDR3 loop reads CASSFPPNRSGLYNEQFF. The CDR3 DNA reads as TGTGCCAGCAGTTTCCCCCCTAACCGTAGCGGGCTCTACAATGAGCAGTTCTTC.

The chain employs TRBV23-1 and TRBJ2-7, with 11 bases aligning to TRBD1. TRBV23-1 is given ORF status, its function remaining uncertain. This CDR3 region has 19 residues. Germline trimming cut 0 bases from V and 6 bases from J; bases unmatched to any gene: 16. The CDR3 is CASSQSNGQRDRGAGEQYF. DNA for the CDR3: TGCGCCAGCAGTCAATCGAATGGGCAAAGGGACAGGGGGGCGGGCGAGCAGTACTTC.

The chain carries TRBV7-2 and TRBJ2-1, with 7 bases aligning to TRBD2. This CDR3 has 15 residues. Germline CDR1 and CDR2: SGHTA and FQGNSA. V lost 5 bases to trimming and J lost 1 base; unmatched junction nucleotides: 5. The CDR3 nucleotides read TGTGCCAGCAGCCCCACTAGCGCTTCCTACAATGAGCAGTTCTTC. Amino acids: CASSPTSASYNEQFF.

The chain employs TRBV7-9 and TRBJ2-7; tentatively, D is TRBD2 (5 bases). V was clipped by 1 base and J by 2 bases, with 12 bases between them. CDR1 SEHNR and CDR2 FQNEAQ come from the germline V gene (reference sequence). The CDR3 spans 15 residues. CDR3 sequence: CASSLGLSGTYEQYF. Written as DNA, the CDR3 is TGTGCCAGCAGCTTAGGACTATCCGGGACCTACGAGCAGTACTTC.

The chain recombines TRBV15 with TRBJ2-5, with 8 nucleotides matching TRBD2. CDR3 length: 15 residues. After removal of 3 bases from V and 1 base from J, the junction contained 4 bases not matched to a gene. In germline, CDR1 is LNHNV, CDR2 YYDKDF (reference sequence). The CDR3 DNA reads as TGTGCCACCAGCAGGATAGCGGGGACCCAAGAGACCCAGTACTTC. It translates to CATSRIAGTQETQYF.